Following are 21 T cell receptor beta chains from one sample sequenced in a study of T cell clonotyping in hematopoietic cell transplantation. Assay used: immunoSEQ multiplex PCR; TCRdb lists only in-frame clones, some missing. This table has 15,000 to 20,000 clones, about 61% appearing once. The specimen comprised PBMCs, sampled 30 days after allogeneic stem cell transplant. The origin of the receptors is a male patient in his fifties or sixties who had an allogeneic stem cell transplant from an unrelated donor, so T cells may come from the graft donor. Some clones in this sample may be carry-over from other donors' samples.

The V gene is TRBV6-5, the J gene TRBJ2-7; D is unresolved. V lost 6 bases, J lost 0 bases, and 9 bases lay in between. Germline V lookup: CDR1 MNHEY, CDR2 SVGAGI. The CDR3 is 13 residues long. The CDR3: CASRRTVSYEQYF. CDR3 nucleotide sequence: TGTGCCAGCAGACGCACAGTCTCCTACGAGCAGTACTTC.

The rearrangement joins TRBV5-4 to TRBJ1-2; D call uncertain. The CDR3 has 13 residues. Trimming stripped 4 bases from V and 2 bases from J, with 9 bases between. The germline CDR1 and CDR2 sequences are SGHNT and YYREEE (reference sequence). The CDR3: CASSKTENYGYTF. CDR3 coding DNA: TGTGCCAGCAGCAAGACGGAAAACTATGGCTACACCTTC.

This clone has more than one count but fewer than ten. This chain connects TRBV11-2 to TRBJ2-7; TRBD1 matches 7 bases. The CDR3 consists of 15 residues. Germline values: CDR1 SGHAT, CDR2 FQNNGV. Trimming cost V 4 bases and J 3 bases; bases outside gene matches: 9. CDR3 in DNA: TGTGCCAGCAGCTCCCCGGGACAGTACCTCTACGAGCAGTACTTC. Its protein product is CASSSPGQYLYEQYF.

This chain links TRBV29-1 with TRBJ1-1; TRBD1 might be the D (5 bases). The germline V and J ends were trimmed by 6 bases and 5 bases, with 13 bases remaining between them. The CDR3 is made up of 12 amino acids. Germline V lookup: CDR1 SQVTM, CDR2 ANQGSEA. This CDR3 reads CSVTRARTEAFF. The DNA for the CDR3 is TGCAGCGTAACCAGGGCTCGGACTGAAGCTTTCTTT.

This clone counts as medium-sized. The chain uses TRBV7-9 and TRBJ1-2; D uncertain. Germline values: CDR1 SEHNR, CDR2 FQNEAQ (reference sequence). CDR3 length: 16 residues. V was clipped by 0 bases and J by 1 base, with 12 bases between them. Written as DNA, the CDR3 is TGTGCCAGCAGCTTAGCGCCAGAGGATCTTAACTATGGCTACACCTTC. Translated: CASSLAPEDLNYGYTF.

The chain joins TRBV19 to TRBJ1-1; no firm D call. Germline V CDR1 and CDR2: LNHDA, SQIVND (reference sequence). The germline V and J ends were trimmed by 1 base and 10 bases, with 10 bases remaining between them. The CDR3 contains 12 residues. In nucleotides, the CDR3 is TGTGCCAGTAGTATAGCCCCAGGAGGAGCTTTCTTT. Translated: CASSIAPGGAFF. Complete variable domain (other parts from reference TRBV19 and TRBJ1-1): DGGITQSPKYLFRKEGQNVTLSCEQNLNHDAMYWYRQDPGQGLRLIYYSQIVNDFQKGDIAEGYSVSREKKESFPLTVTSAQKNPTAFYLCASSIAPGGAFFGQGTRLTVV.

As DNA, the CDR3 is TGTGCCAGCAATGGACAGGGCGATCAGCCCCAGCATTTT. It encodes CASNGQGDQPQHF. V is TRBV2 and J is TRBJ1-5; TRBD1 matches 8 bases. V was clipped by 7 bases and J by 5 bases; unmatched bases: 4. Germline V gene sequence: CDR1 SNHLY, CDR2 FYNNEI. CDR3 size: 13 residues.

V usage is TRBV27 and J usage is TRBJ2-7; 13 nucleotides agree with TRBD2. Germline trimming cut 5 bases from V and 1 base from J; bases unmatched to any gene: 5. CDR1 MNHEY and CDR2 SMNVEV come from the germline V gene (reference sequence). This CDR3 spans 16 amino acids. The CDR3 is CASSVTGLAGSYEQYF. The CDR3, as DNA: TGTGCCAGCAGTGTGACGGGACTAGCGGGGTCCTACGAGCAGTACTTC.

This clone was detected only a few times. The chain joins TRBV2 to TRBJ1-2, with D hard to call. The CDR3 loop spans 11 amino acids. CDR1 SNHLY and CDR2 FYNNEI come from the germline V gene. Trimming removed 7 bases from V and 1 base from J, with 4 bases in between. The CDR3 protein is CASTLNYGYTF. CDR3 sequence (DNA): TGTGCCAGCACCCTTAACTATGGCTACACCTTC. The whole variable domain, filled in from reference TRBV2 and TRBJ1-2, reads EPEVTQTPSHQVTQMGQEVILRCVPISNHLYFYWYRQILGQKVEFLVSFYNNEISEKSEIFDDQFSVERPDGSNFTLKIRSTKLEDSAMYFCASTLNYGYTFGSGTRLTVV.

The chain has TRBV9 and TRBJ1-4, with 11 nucleotides matching TRBD1. Germline values: CDR1 SGDLS, CDR2 YYNGEE. The CDR3 is 18 amino acids. V was clipped by 0 bases and J by 1 base; unmatched bases: 5. Here the CDR3 reads CASSVGDRGLLTNEKLFF. Written as DNA, the CDR3 is TGTGCCAGCAGCGTAGGGGACAGGGGGTTGTTAACTAATGAAAAACTGTTTTTT.

This clone was detected a few times. The CDR3 nucleotides are TGTGCCTGGATGCCAGCCTGCGGCTACACCTTC. Residues: CAWMPACGYTF. The chain links TRBV30 to TRBJ1-2, with D uncertain. CDR1 GTSNPN and CDR2 SVGIG come from the germline V gene (reference sequence). Deletions cut 4 bases from V and 8 bases from J, with 11 bases between. This CDR3 spans 11 amino acids.

J is TRBJ2-1 and V is TRBV6-5, with D uncertain. The CDR3 covers 12 residues. Trimming took off 6 bases at V and 7 bases at J, with 10 bases between the two ends. Germline assignment: CDR1 MNHEY and CDR2 SVGAGI. CDR3 DNA sequence: TGTGCCAGCAGATCAAGTGGGAATGAGCAGTTCTTC. This gives the protein CASRSSGNEQFF.

There are a few counts of this clone. The chain employs TRBV30 and TRBJ2-7; TRBD2 agrees at 12 bases. The CDR3 is 16 amino acids. The V and J ends lost 2 bases and 3 bases, in that order; junction bases with no gene match: 8. Germline CDR1 reads GTSNPN; CDR2 reads SVGIG (reference sequence). CDR3 sequence (DNA): TGTGCCTGGAGTCGGCTGACTAGCGGGAGTCGCTACGAGCAGTACTTC. As protein: CAWSRLTSGSRYEQYF.

This sequence joins TRBV11-2 and TRBJ2-3, with 8 bases identical to TRBD2. Trimming cost V 0 bases and J 0 bases; bases outside gene matches: 11. The CDR3 is made up of 19 amino acids. Germline CDR1 is SGHAT and CDR2 is FQNNGV. The CDR3 here is CASSLEWGLSGGSTDTQYF. The DNA of the CDR3 is TGTGCCAGCAGCTTAGAGTGGGGATTGAGCGGGGGAAGCACAGATACGCAGTATTTT.

CDR3 protein: CSVEETGTRSYEQYF. In DNA form, the CDR3 reads TGCAGCGTTGAGGAAACCGGGACCAGATCCTACGAGCAGTACTTC. This chain links TRBV29-1 with TRBJ2-7; either TRBD1 or TRBD2 may fit D (5 bases each). The CDR3 is made up of 15 amino acids. Per germline, CDR1 SQVTM and CDR2 ANQGSEA. Trimming removed 3 bases from V and 1 base from J, with 16 bases in between.

Only a few counts were recorded for this clone. This chain uses TRBV14 with TRBJ2-5; D ambiguous. The germline V and J ends were trimmed by 5 bases and 5 bases, with 9 bases remaining between them. Per the germline V gene, CDR1 is SGHDN and CDR2 is FVKESK. The CDR3 extends over 12 amino acids. The CDR3 sequence: CASSAPLETQYF. Written as DNA, the CDR3 is TGTGCCAGCAGCGCCCCTCTTGAGACCCAGTACTTC.

In its sample, this clone was seen a few times. The chain recombines TRBV10-3 with TRBJ1-2; unclear D gene. Germline CDR1 reads ENHRY; CDR2 reads SYGVKD. There are 13 residues in the CDR3. Trimming pared 3 bases from V and 6 bases from J, leaving 11 bases between. CDR3 region: CAISEDGRDGYTF. The DNA for the CDR3 is TGTGCCATCAGTGAAGACGGGAGAGATGGCTACACCTTC.

The chain combines TRBV30 with TRBJ2-5, with a possible D match to TRBD2 (6 bases). Germline V gene sequence: CDR1 GTSNPN, CDR2 SVGIG (reference sequence). CDR3 size: 12 residues. V was trimmed by 0 bases and J by 11 bases, leaving 13 bases between them. CDR3 DNA: TGTGCCTGGAGTGTTCTTGCAGGGAGGCAGTACTTC. It specifies CAWSVLAGRQYF.

V gene TRBV29-1 combines with J gene TRBJ1-2, with 8 nucleotides matching TRBD1. V was clipped by 7 bases and J by 3 bases; unmatched bases: 7. CDR3 length equals 13 residues. Germline V gene lookup returns CDR1 SQVTM and CDR2 ANQGSEA. The CDR3, as DNA: TGCAGCGCTGACACAGGGGGTTACTATGGCTACACCTTC. This sequence encodes CSADTGGYYGYTF. The complete variable domain, with remaining parts taken from reference TRBV29-1 and TRBJ1-2, reads SAVISQKPSRDICQRGTSLTIQCQVDSQVTMMFWYRQQPGQSLTLIATANQGSEATYESGFVIDKFPISRPNLTFSTLTVSNMSPEDSSIYLCSADTGGYYGYTFGSGTRLTVV.

The chain joins TRBV9 to TRBJ1-2, with D possibly TRBD1 on 6 matching bases. The CDR3 covers 13 residues. Germline assignment: CDR1 SGDLS and CDR2 YYNGEE. The V end was cut by 0 bases, the J end by 5 bases, with 8 bases between. The CDR3 nucleotides are TGTGCCAGCAGCGTAGAACAGGGTTATGGCTACACCTTC. Translation: CASSVEQGYGYTF.

V gene TRBV30 combines with J gene TRBJ1-5; D gene uncertain. CDR1 is GTSNPN, CDR2 SVGIG, per germline (reference sequence). The V gene lost 1 base and the J gene lost 7 bases, with 14 bases spanning the gap. The CDR3 length is 14 residues. CDR3 amino acids: CAWSGSPAGQPQHF. CDR3 in DNA: TGTGCCTGGAGTGGGAGTCCGGCGGGCCAGCCCCAGCATTTT.